The subject of this entry is one TCR beta chain. Antigen specificity is unknown. At one of its ends the junction is not consistent with the germline gene, which may arise from a read error. This sample is drawn from a study of OX40 agonist ivuxolimab in advanced cancers. Assay: immunoSEQ multiplex PCR; the TCRdb copy retains only in-frame clones and omits some. The sample consists of approximately 91,000 clones, 80% to 90% of them appearing once. CDR3 size: 14 residues. Study observations and caveats: At doses 0.1 to 3.0 mg/kg, CD4+ and CD8+ clones expanded.

The sequence came from an adult with an advanced solid tumor such as melanoma, head and neck, liver or kidney cancer. The genes are TRBV5-3 and TRBJ2-2; no reliable D call. TRBV5-3 is treated as an ORF (open reading frame) with a function not yet certain. The input for sequencing was CD4+ or CD8+ T cells sorted from blood, taken in a trial of the OX40 agonist ivuxolimab. DNA of the CDR3: TGTGCCAGCAGCTTGAGACTTAACACCGGGGAGCTGTTTTTT. Its translation is CASSLRLNTGELFF.